A selection of T cell receptor beta chains follows, all from one sample in a study of T-cell memory formation after mild COVID-19. TCRdb fed the 5' RACE reads into MiXCR, producing one record per CDR3 protein. The sample lists approximately 260,000 distinct CDR3 sequences, roughly 15% occurring once. The sample was PBMCs or a T cell subset sorted from them (not recorded which). Receptor source: a man between 18 and 35 years old who had mild COVID-19 (a few samples of this study predate the infection). Cell type and time point are not known. Each CDR3 is given without its conserved first and last residue. The order of the fields is V gene, J gene, CDR3 protein.

>TRBV9|TRBJ2-3
ASSVGTSGGYTDTQY
>TRBV27|TRBJ2-3
ASTGGGRGTDTQY
>TRBV6-5|TRBJ2-5
ASSYSGEKETQY
>TRBV5-1|TRBJ2-7
ASSLVPQQGGYEQY
>TRBV13|TRBJ2-5
ASSLARGGRETQY
>TRBV12-3/TRBV12-4|TRBJ1-1
ASSGEGSTEAF
>TRBV11-2|TRBJ1-1
ASSLRRIANTEAF
>TRBV7-9|TRBJ1-1
ASSLARTGVNTEAF
>TRBV7-2|TRBJ1-5
ASSLASNHLSQPQH
>TRBV6-5|TRBJ1-2
ASRRTGGDGYT
>TRBV29-1|TRBJ1-2
SVKKQGAYGYT
>TRBV7-6|TRBJ1-1
ASSFVLGGPTEAF
>TRBV20-1|TRBJ1-2
SARAYTGYT
>TRBV20-1|TRBJ2-3
SAGGGPVGPDTQY
>TRBV5-6|TRBJ2-5
ASSLAGLASETQY
>TRBV5-5|TRBJ2-4
ASSLQLANIQY